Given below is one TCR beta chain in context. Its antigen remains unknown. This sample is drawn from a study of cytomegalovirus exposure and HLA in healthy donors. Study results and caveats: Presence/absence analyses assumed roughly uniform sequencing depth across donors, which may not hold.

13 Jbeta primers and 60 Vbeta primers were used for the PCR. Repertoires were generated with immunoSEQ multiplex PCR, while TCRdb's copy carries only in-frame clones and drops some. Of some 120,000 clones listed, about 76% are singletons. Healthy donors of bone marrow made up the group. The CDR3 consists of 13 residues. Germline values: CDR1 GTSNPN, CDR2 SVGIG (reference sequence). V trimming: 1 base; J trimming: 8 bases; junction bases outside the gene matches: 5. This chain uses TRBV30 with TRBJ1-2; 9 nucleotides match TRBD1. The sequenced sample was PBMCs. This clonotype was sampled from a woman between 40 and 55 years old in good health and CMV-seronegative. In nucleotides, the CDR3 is TGTGCCTGGAGTGACAGGGGGCTAGAGGGCTACACCTTC. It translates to CAWSDRGLEGYTF.